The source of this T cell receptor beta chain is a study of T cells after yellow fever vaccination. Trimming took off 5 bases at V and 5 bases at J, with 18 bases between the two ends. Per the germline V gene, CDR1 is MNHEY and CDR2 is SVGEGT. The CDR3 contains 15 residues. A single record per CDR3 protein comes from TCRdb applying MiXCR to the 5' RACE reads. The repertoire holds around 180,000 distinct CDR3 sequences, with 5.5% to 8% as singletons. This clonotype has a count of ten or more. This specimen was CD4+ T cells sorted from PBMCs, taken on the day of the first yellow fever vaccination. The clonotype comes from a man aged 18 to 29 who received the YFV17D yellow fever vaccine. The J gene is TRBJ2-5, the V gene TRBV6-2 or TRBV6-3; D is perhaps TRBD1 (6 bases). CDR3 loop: CASSPYRAGGETQYF. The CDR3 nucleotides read TGTGCCAGCAGTCCTTACAGGGCCGGCGGGGAGACCCAGTACTTC.